These T cell receptor beta chains were read from a single sample in a study of blood T cell repertoires in COVID-19. This table comes from immunoSEQ multiplex PCR, and its TCRdb copy is limited to in-frame clones, with some not included. The sample contains roughly 36,000 clones, 65% to 90% of which appear only once. The sequencing input was peripheral blood. The receptors here all came from a human donor in a cohort sampled during active COVID-19. The CDR3 runs from the conserved cysteine through the conserved F or W. Clone size appears in some rows only: once, few, many, or a class for an expanded clone.

V | size | CDR3
TRBV4-2 | once | CASSQTGDSVSPLHF
TRBV7-9 | . | CASSKQGSGANVLTF
TRBV2 | . | CASSEEQGAYEQYF
TRBV6-5 | . | CASSSTATYSGNTIYF
TRBV28 | . | CASSSDRARGYTF
TRBV4-1 | . | CASSYGGAGNEKLFF
TRBV6-6 | . | CASSYSGEGVEAFF
TRBV15 | . | CATSIPGQGEETQYF
TRBV7-9 | . | CASSLAPTGRSAFF
TRBV7-9 | . | CTSSLVLQGGKKSYEQYF
TRBV5-8 | . | CASSPGLAGAYTQETQYF
TRBV27 | . | CASSPHYRGLANEKLFF
TRBV5-6 | . | CASSFQQGGEAFF
TRBV19 | . | CASSPGTGAQETQYF
TRBV4-3 | . | CASSQDYQGGSIQYF
TRBV19 | . | CASSQRREGQPQHF
TRBV7-8 | . | CASSLSRVGNTIYF
TRBV6-5 | . | CASRGTQGNFHEQFF
TRBV20-1 | . | CSATRTGGYTF
TRBV18 | . | CASSPRQTNEAFF
TRBV10-2 | . | CASRGGASSYEQYF
TRBV7-9 | few | CASSSPGKRTDTQYF
TRBV6-6 | few | CASSWKGLDTGELFF